This entry concerns a single T cell receptor (beta chain). Its antigen is undetermined. These data belong to a study of T cell responses to AZD1222 COVID-19 vaccine. CDR1 and CDR2 (germline): SEHNR, FQNEAQ (reference sequence). The ends were cut back, 5 bases at V and 1 base at J, with 12 bases in the middle. The CDR3 spans 15 residues. The repertoire was sequenced with immunoSEQ multiplex PCR; TCRdb's copy has only in-frame clones and lacks some. In the table there are approximately 100,000 clones, about 90% of which are singletons. Study outcomes and limitations: Clonal diversity was possibly underestimated, and white British individuals and females predominated among donors.

The sample in question was peripheral blood, obtained on day 0 of AZD1222 vaccination. The TCR originated in an adult in good health. The chain is built from TRBV7-9 and TRBJ1-5; the D gene is possibly TRBD1 (6 bases). CDR3 protein: CASSGRGLSNQPQHF. For the CDR3, the DNA is TGTGCCAGCAGCGGACGGGGGCTCAGCAATCAGCCCCAGCATTTT.